Presented here are 27 T cell receptor beta chains from one specimen sequenced in a study of brain T cells in children with intractable seizures. Time point here: blood from clinic visit 5 months post-surgery; TSC patient then seizure free. TCRdb's copy holds only in-frame clones and misses some; the assay was immunoSEQ multiplex PCR. The sample includes about 340,000 clones, more than 85% seen only once; the top ten take roughly 5.8%. This specimen was peripheral blood, taken approximately 5 months after surgery. The receptors stem from a boy in the first two years of life with tuberous sclerosis and intractable seizures.

This CDR3 is CASSLVWGLGVEQYF. The CDR3, as DNA: TGTGCCAGCAGCTTAGTTTGGGGGCTGGGGGTCGAGCAGTACTTC. V gene TRBV7-2 combines with J gene TRBJ2-7; tentative D call: TRBD1 (6 bases). The CDR3 spans 15 residues. Germline V gene lookup returns CDR1 SGHTA and CDR2 FQGNSA. Trimming removed 1 base from V and 6 bases from J, with 16 bases in between.

This chain connects TRBV11-2 to TRBJ2-3; TRBD2 matches at 7 bases. Losses at the gene ends were 5 bases for V and 15 bases for J; bases not matched to a gene: 17. This CDR3 is 14 amino acids long. CDR1 and CDR2 from the germline V gene are SGHAT and FQNNGV. The CDR3 loop reads CASSPLVRGRGFYF. The DNA for the CDR3 is TGTGCCAGCAGCCCTTTAGTCCGCGGGAGAGGCTTTTATTTT.

This sequence joins TRBV7-9 and TRBJ1-1; D gene ambiguous. This CDR3 has 13 residues. Trimming cost V 3 bases and J 0 bases, with 5 bases left between them. Looked up from germline, CDR1 is SEHNR and CDR2 is FQNEAQ (reference sequence). The CDR3 DNA reads as TGTGCCAGCAGCTTCACAGTGAACACTGAAGCTTTCTTT. Its translation: CASSFTVNTEAFF.

The chain links TRBV24-1 to TRBJ2-3; 7 bases line up with TRBD2. CDR3 length: 17 residues. After removal of 1 base from V and 1 base from J, the junction contained 7 bases not matched to a gene. CDR1 and CDR2 (germline): KGHDR, SFDVKD. Written as DNA, the CDR3 is TGTGCCACCAGTGATTTCCGGGGGAGGGCCGGCACAGATACGCAGTATTTT. The encoded protein is CATSDFRGRAGTDTQYF.

This chain uses TRBV10-2 with TRBJ1-4; D is uncertain. This CDR3 spans 17 amino acids. The V gene's germline CDR1 is WSHSY and CDR2 SAAADI. Deletions cut 3 bases from V and 5 bases from J, with 19 bases between. In DNA, the CDR3 is TGCGCCAGCAGTGACCCCCCTTTGGGCGGGCGCAATGAAAAACTGTTTTTT. Protein: CASSDPPLGGRNEKLFF.

This clone was seen just once. The chain is built from TRBV15 and TRBJ2-5; D might be TRBD1 (5 bases). With 2 bases removed from V and 5 bases from J, the gap between germline ends came to 12 bases. Germline lookup yields CDR1 LNHNV and CDR2 YYDKDF (reference sequence). The CDR3 sequence is 14 residues long. CDR3 in amino acids: CATSRIGRAETQYF. The CDR3 DNA follows: TGTGCCACCAGCAGAATCGGCAGGGCGGAGACCCAGTACTTC.

Points on this clone: One end of the junction is discordant with germline, which a read error may explain. The rearrangement links TRBV6-2 or TRBV6-3 to TRBJ2-1; D may be TRBD1 or TRBD2 (5 bases each). The germline V gene encodes CDR1 MNHEY and CDR2 SVGEGT. The CDR3 has 12 residues. The CDR3 DNA is TGTGCCAGCAGTTACACACCGGGGCGGGCGGTCTTC. It encodes CASSYTPGRAVF.

The CDR3, as DNA: TGTGCCAGCAGCCCCCTCATGGACCAAAGGTACAATGAGCAGTTCTTC. Translation: CASSPLMDQRYNEQFF. The V and J genes are TRBV13 and TRBJ2-1; no clear D. V lost 5 bases, J lost 4 bases, and 18 bases lay in between. The CDR3 has 16 residues. Germline V gene lookup returns CDR1 PRHDT and CDR2 FYEKMQ (reference sequence).

This clone was counted a few times. The chain recombines TRBV5-1 with TRBJ2-2; D is uncertain. V dropped 4 bases and J dropped 4 bases, with 17 bases sitting between them. The CDR3 contains 16 residues. Germline CDR1 reads SGHRS; CDR2 reads YFSETQ. The DNA for the CDR3 is TGCGCCAGCAGCAGACATCACGAACGAGGCACCGGGGAGCTGTTTTTT. Translated, it gives CASSRHHERGTGELFF.

This sequence joins TRBV4-1 and TRBJ1-3; D not resolved. This CDR3 contains 13 residues. CDR1 and CDR2 (germline): MGHRA, YSYEKL. The V end lost 3 bases, the J end lost 0 bases, and 3 bases lay between the germline ends. This CDR3 reads CASSHPSGNTIYF. The DNA for the CDR3 is TGCGCCAGCAGCCACCCCTCTGGAAACACCATATATTTT.

This chain connects TRBV5-4 to TRBJ2-7; D not resolved. Between the trimmed V and J ends, which lost 2 bases and 2 bases, there was a span of 8 bases. This CDR3 has 13 residues. Germline V gene data show CDR1 as SGHNT and CDR2 as YYREEE (reference sequence). The CDR3 here is CASSLPTAYEQYF. The CDR3 coding sequence is TGTGCCAGCAGCTTACCAACAGCCTACGAGCAGTACTTC.

J is TRBJ2-7 and V is TRBV11-3; TRBD2 might be the D (6 bases). The germline gives CDR1 SGHNT, CDR2 YENEEA. The CDR3 has 14 amino acids. V lost 1 base and J 5 bases, leaving 12 bases between the germline ends. The CDR3 is CASSLAGSVHEQYF. CDR3 in DNA: TGTGCCAGCAGCTTAGCCGGGAGCGTCCACGAGCAGTACTTC.

This chain uses TRBV29-1 with TRBJ2-3; D call uncertain. CDR1 and CDR2 from the germline V gene are SQVTM and ANQGSEA. This CDR3 has 11 residues. V lost 4 bases to trimming and J lost 3 bases, with 5 bases between them. This CDR3 is CSVVGTDTQYF. CDR3 DNA sequence: TGCAGCGTTGTGGGAACAGATACGCAGTATTTT.

This clone was seen only once. V gene TRBV11-2 combines with J gene TRBJ1-4; possible D gene TRBD1, 5 bases. Germline CDR1 is SGHAT and CDR2 is FQNNGV. V dropped 1 base and J dropped 3 bases, with 15 bases sitting between them. The CDR3 length is 17 residues. The CDR3 is CASSLGVRVGPNEKLFF. DNA for the CDR3: TGTGCCAGCAGCTTAGGAGTCAGGGTCGGCCCTAATGAAAAACTGTTTTTT.

Written as DNA, the CDR3 is TGTGCCAGCAGCCTCGAGGATGATAGCAATCAGCCCCAGCATTTT. This gives the protein CASSLEDDSNQPQHF. The rearrangement uses TRBV7-6 and TRBJ1-5; no definite D call. This CDR3 spans 15 amino acids. V lost 5 bases and J lost 0, with 11 bases in between. Looked up from germline, CDR1 is SGHVS and CDR2 is FNYEAQ.

This clone was found once. This rearrangement joins TRBV19 to TRBJ2-2, with 9 bases lining up with TRBD1. The CDR3 covers 16 residues. Germline CDR1 is LNHDA and CDR2 is SQIVND (reference sequence). J lost 8 bases, V lost 5 bases, and 12 bases had no gene match. CDR3 DNA sequence: TGTGCCAGTAGTCCCCTCCAGGACAGGGGTCGTGGGGAGCTGTTTTTT. Protein sequence: CASSPLQDRGRGELFF.

The CDR3 sequence: CASSQGTSGGARLKTQYF. Written as DNA, the CDR3 is TGTGCCAGCAGCCAAGGGACTAGCGGGGGCGCGCGGTTGAAGACCCAGTACTTC. This rearrangement joins TRBV3-1 (or the pseudogene TRBV3-2) to TRBJ2-5, with 13 nucleotides matching TRBD2. Germline V CDR1 and CDR2: LGHDT, YNNKEL (reference sequence). The CDR3 contains 18 residues. J was trimmed by 6 bases and V by 1 base; bases with no gene match: 11.

This clone is a singleton in its sample. The V gene is TRBV27, the J gene TRBJ1-5; D is unresolved. The CDR3 length is 13 residues. CDR1 is MNHEY, CDR2 SMNVEV, per germline (reference sequence). V lost 5 bases and J lost 3, with 8 bases in between. CDR3 sequence reads: CASSPNTNQPQHF. The CDR3 region has the DNA TGTGCCAGCAGTCCAAACACCAATCAGCCCCAGCATTTT.

The rearrangement links TRBV4-1 to TRBJ2-7; possibly TRBD2 for D (5 bases). Germline V gives CDR1 MGHRA, CDR2 YSYEKL. The V end lost 4 bases, the J end lost 1 base, and 8 bases lay between the germline ends. The CDR3 has 13 amino acids. The CDR3 DNA is TGCGCCAGCAGCCCCCGGGATTCCTACGAGCAGTACTTC. Residues: CASSPRDSYEQYF.

This chain joins TRBV19 and TRBJ1-5; TRBD1 might be the D (5 bases). The V and J ends lost 6 bases and 4 bases respectively, with 22 bases between them. This CDR3 is 17 amino acids long. The germline CDR1 and CDR2 sequences are LNHDA and SQIVND (reference sequence). Written as DNA, the CDR3 is TGTGCCAGTAGCTGGGTAAGGGGTGAGGGTTTTAATCAGCCCCAGCATTTT. This sequence encodes CASSWVRGEGFNQPQHF.

The chain joins TRBV5-1 to TRBJ2-3, with 9 nucleotides matching TRBD2. With 7 bases clipped from V and 6 bases from J, the junction kept 15 bases outside the gene matches. The V gene's germline CDR1 is SGHRS and CDR2 YFSETQ. The CDR3 has 16 amino acids. The DNA for the CDR3 is TGCGCCAGCGGGCCTGGTGGTAGCGGGAGAACGGATACGCAGTATTTT. Translated, it gives CASGPGGSGRTDTQYF.

This chain links TRBV7-3 with TRBJ2-1; TRBD2 is a possible D gene (5 bases). The CDR3 has 13 residues. V shed 5 bases and J shed 4 bases, with 9 bases lying between them. CDR1 and CDR2 from the germline V gene are SGHTA and FQGTGA. The CDR3 DNA reads as TGTGCCAGCAGCGACTACGGTTACAATGAGCAGTTCTTC. This codes for CASSDYGYNEQFF.

V usage is TRBV6-5 and J usage is TRBJ2-5, with 10 positions matching TRBD2. With 2 bases clipped from V and 4 bases from J, the junction kept 4 bases outside the gene matches. CDR1 and CDR2 (germline): MNHEY, SVGAGI. This CDR3 spans 15 amino acids. The CDR3 coding sequence is TGTGCCAGCAGTTACGGTTCTAGCGGGAGAGAGACCCAGTACTTC. Its protein product is CASSYGSSGRETQYF.

The V gene is TRBV6-2 or TRBV6-3, the J gene TRBJ1-2; tentatively, D is TRBD1 (5 bases). Trimming removed 3 bases at V and 6 bases at J, with 17 bases between. Germline V gene sequence: CDR1 MNHEY, CDR2 SVGEGT. This CDR3 comprises 15 residues. The CDR3 is CASSYRWQGENGYTF. CDR3 DNA: TGTGCCAGCAGTTATAGGTGGCAGGGTGAAAATGGCTACACCTTC.

The genes are TRBV3-1 (or the pseudogene TRBV3-2) and TRBJ1-4; no clear D. There are 14 residues in the CDR3. V lost 1 base and J lost 4, with 7 bases in between. Germline values: CDR1 LGHDT, CDR2 YNNKEL (reference sequence). This CDR3 reads CASSQGTGNEKLFF. In DNA form, the CDR3 reads TGTGCCAGCAGCCAAGGGACGGGTAATGAAAAACTGTTTTTT.

The chain combines TRBV7-2 with TRBJ1-2, with D possibly matching TRBD1 (6 bases). V lost 1 base and J 4 bases, leaving 10 bases between the germline ends. CDR1 and CDR2 from the germline V gene are SGHTA and FQGNSA. CDR3 length equals 14 residues. The CDR3 here is CASSLVQGSYGYTF. CDR3 nucleotides: TGTGCCAGCAGCTTAGTACAGGGCTCCTATGGCTACACCTTC.

The V call is TRBV7-9, the J call TRBJ2-5; D is uncertain. The CDR3 runs to 15 residues. Trimming shortened V by 1 base and J by 6 bases, and 15 bases separated the two germline ends. Germline-derived CDR1 and CDR2 are SEHNR and FQNEAQ (reference sequence). The CDR3 sequence: CASSLESAWVQTQYF. The DNA for the CDR3 is TGTGCCAGCAGCTTAGAGTCAGCTTGGGTACAGACCCAGTACTTC.